This TCR beta chain was identified in a study of cytomegalovirus exposure and HLA in healthy donors. For the study at large: Within the Caucasian-associated ancestry cluster were approximately 77% of the 350 to 400 genotyped donors. Study findings and constraints: There were some V segments, including TRBV6-2 and TRBV6-3, excluded as indistinguishable. Across HLA loci, a later analysis found differing TCR association rates, with DRB1 most and HLA-C fewest. Later analysis revealed greater clonal expansion in HLA-associated TCR beta chains than in equally common others.

The V and J ends lost 4 bases and 8 bases, in that order; junction bases with no gene match: 1. CDR1 is MNHNS, CDR2 SASEGT, per germline. The CDR3 loop spans 12 amino acids. PCR amplification relied on 60 Vbeta primers (plus 13 Jbeta primers). Assay: immunoSEQ multiplex PCR; the TCRdb copy retains only in-frame clones and omits some. The sample carries about 140,000 clones, about 10% recorded once. There are a few counts of this clone. The antigen is not known. Sequenced: PBMCs. The TCR comes from a man aged 50-60 years in good health and CMV-seronegative. The chain is built from TRBV6-1 and TRBJ2-1; 8 bases map to TRBD1. As DNA, the CDR3 is TGTGCCAGCAGTGGGACAGGGTATGAGCAGTTCTTC. Its protein product is CASSGTGYEQFF.